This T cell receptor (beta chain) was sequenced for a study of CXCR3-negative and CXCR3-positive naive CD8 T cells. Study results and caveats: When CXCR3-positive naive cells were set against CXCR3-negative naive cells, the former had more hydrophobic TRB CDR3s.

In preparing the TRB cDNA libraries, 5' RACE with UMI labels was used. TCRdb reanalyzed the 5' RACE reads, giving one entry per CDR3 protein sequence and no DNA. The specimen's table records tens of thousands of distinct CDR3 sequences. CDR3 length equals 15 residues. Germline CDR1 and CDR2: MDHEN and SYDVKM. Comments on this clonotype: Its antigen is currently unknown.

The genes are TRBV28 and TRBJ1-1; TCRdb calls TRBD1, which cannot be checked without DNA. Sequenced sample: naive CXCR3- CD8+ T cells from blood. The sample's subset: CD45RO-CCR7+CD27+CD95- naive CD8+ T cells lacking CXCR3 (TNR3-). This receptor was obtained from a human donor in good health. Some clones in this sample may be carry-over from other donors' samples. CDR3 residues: CASSLSGFGGTEAFF.